These 8 T cell receptor beta chains were all obtained from the same sample, sequenced in a study of T cell changes during pregnancy in multiple sclerosis. Assay: immunoSEQ multiplex PCR; the TCRdb copy retains only in-frame clones and omits some. The repertoire has around 100,000 clones, 90% of them found once; the top ten carry roughly 0.77%. Material: peripheral blood, obtained in the second trimester of pregnancy. The origin of the receptors is a female donor in good health, enrolled as a control in a pregnancy study.

This clone was seen more than once but under ten times. The chain links TRBV4-1 to TRBJ1-1; a weak D match, TRBD1 (6 bases). The CDR3 runs to 18 residues. V was cut by 4 bases and J by 3 bases, with 24 bases left in between. Germline V lookup: CDR1 MGHRA, CDR2 YSYEKL. The CDR3 bases are TGCGCCAGCAGCCGATTTATTGTACAGGGTTTATCGGACACTGAAGCTTTCTTT. Translating gives CASSRFIVQGLSDTEAFF.

The chain has TRBV5-1 and TRBJ1-1; 8 positions agree with TRBD1. This CDR3 has 16 amino acids. V shed 1 base and J 0 bases; nucleotides not matched to a gene: 5. Germline loops: CDR1 SGHRS, CDR2 YFSETQ. DNA for the CDR3: TGCGCCAGCAGCTTGTCCCCGACAGGGGTGAACACTGAAGCTTTCTTT. This sequence encodes CASSLSPTGVNTEAFF.

This chain links TRBV11-1 with TRBJ2-3; 11 nucleotides align to TRBD2. V lost 5 bases and J lost 0; bases outside the gene matches: 4. Germline assignment: CDR1 SGHAT and CDR2 FQDESV (reference sequence). This CDR3 has 16 amino acids. This CDR3 is CASSPGLAASTDTQYF. CDR3 DNA: TGTGCCAGCAGCCCGGGACTAGCGGCTAGCACAGATACGCAGTATTTT.

The genes are TRBV5-1 and TRBJ1-1; D perhaps matches TRBD1 (6 bases). There are 12 residues in the CDR3. Germline-derived CDR1 and CDR2 are SGHRS and YFSETQ. V shed 6 bases and J shed 7 bases, with 13 bases lying between them. The chain's CDR3 is CASTQDRNEAFF. The CDR3 coding sequence is TGCGCCAGCACCCAGGACAGAAATGAAGCTTTCTTT.

This chain joins TRBV10-3 and TRBJ1-1, with a tentative D call TRBD1 (5 bases). V shed 7 bases and J shed 6 bases, with 15 bases lying between them. The germline gives CDR1 ENHRY, CDR2 SYGVKD. The CDR3 is 13 residues long. For the CDR3, the DNA is TGTGCCATCACCAACGATTTAGGGGCTGAAGCTTTCTTT. Translated: CAITNDLGAEAFF.

The chain couples TRBV6-1 to TRBJ2-2; tentatively, D is TRBD1 (6 bases). Looked up from germline, CDR1 is MNHNS and CDR2 is SASEGT. The CDR3 runs to 14 residues. V was shortened by 11 bases and J by 5 bases, with 18 bases between the two germline ends. The CDR3 sequence is CAGRAGAETGELFF. Here the CDR3 DNA reads TGTGCCGGACGAGCAGGGGCGGAGACCGGGGAGCTGTTTTTT.

The V call is TRBV6-1, the J call TRBJ2-7, with TRBD1 matching over 10 bases. The germline CDR1 and CDR2 sequences are MNHNS and SASEGT. There are 15 residues in the CDR3. The trim removed 4 bases at V and 3 bases at J, leaving 6 bases unmatched. The DNA for the CDR3 is TGTGCCAGCAGTGGGAGACAGGGGGCTCACTACGAGCAGTACTTC. This translates into CASSGRQGAHYEQYF.

The rearrangement joins TRBV7-2 to TRBJ2-5, with TRBD1 matching over 9 bases. The V and J ends lost 5 bases and 4 bases, in that order; junction bases with no gene match: 2. Germline CDR1 reads SGHTA; CDR2 reads FQGNSA. The CDR3 is 13 amino acids. Written as DNA, the CDR3 is TGTGCCAGCAGCGCGGACAGGGGAGAGACCCAGTACTTC. It codes for CASSADRGETQYF. Based on the CDR3 plus reference TRBV7-2 and TRBJ2-5, the full variable domain is GAGVSQSPSNKVTEKGKDVELRCDPISGHTALYWYRQSLGQGLEFLIYFQGNSAPDKSGLPSDRFSAERTGGSVSTLTIQRTQQEDSAVYLCASSADRGETQYFGPGTRLLVL.